This TCR beta chain is drawn from a study of cytomegalovirus exposure and HLA in healthy donors. Regarding the study as a whole: Later analysis showed most CMV-associated TCR beta chains appearing HLA-restricted. Versus the roughly 700-donor mean, an Asian-associated ancestry cluster reportedly showed fewer N-insertions in a later analysis.

PCR primers comprised 60 Vbeta and 13 Jbeta primers. In the original analysis: Later, an analysis found about 80 million unique TCR beta chains, and approximately 10 million of these were shared. Clones were read by immunoSEQ multiplex PCR, and TCRdb kept only the in-frame ones, dropping some. D and trimming come from the DNA, and the V and J calls and clone size come from that table. The sample shows 130,000 or so clones, 82% of them seen only once. The germline gives CDR1 MNHEY, CDR2 SVGAGI. Trimming took 5 bases from V and 1 from J; bases not matched to a gene: 6. This CDR3 region has 15 residues. Details on this clone: What it binds is not known.

The sequence derives from a woman between 50 and 59 years old in good health and CMV-seropositive. The chain recombines TRBV6-5 with TRBJ1-1, with 8 bases lining up with TRBD1. Input material: PBMCs. The CDR3 DNA follows: TGTGCCAGCAGTGGTCAGGGGGCCACGAACACTGAAGCTTTCTTT. Translation: CASSGQGATNTEAFF.